This T cell receptor beta chain was retrieved from a study of regulatory T cells in long-lasting Graves disease. The TCR beta library used iRepertoire HTBI primers with Arm-PCR amplification of CDR3. Each CDR3 protein is one row after TCRdb ran MiXCR on the multiplex PCR reads. The sample shows 350,000 to 550,000 distinct CDR3 sequences, 12% to 15% of them seen only once. Time point meaning: newly diagnosed GD, antithyroid drugs for less than 3 months. PBMCs provided the RNA from which the TCR library was made. CDR1 and CDR2 from the germline V gene are MNHGY and SAAAGT. The V gene lost 8 bases and the J gene lost 2 bases, with 16 bases spanning the gap. This CDR3 region has 14 residues. The same data also contributed to another study, on T cells in Graves' hyperthyroidism and ophthalmopathy.

V usage is TRBV6-8 and J usage is TRBJ2-7, with unresolved D. The material was peripheral blood mononuclear cells (PBMCs), obtained at new diagnosis, from a patient treated with antithyroid drugs. This TCR came from a woman in her forties or fifties with Graves disease. The CDR3 DNA reads as TGTGCCAGCGCTCGAGACTCGTCGGCCTACGAGCAGTACTTC. This translates into CASARDSSAYEQYF.